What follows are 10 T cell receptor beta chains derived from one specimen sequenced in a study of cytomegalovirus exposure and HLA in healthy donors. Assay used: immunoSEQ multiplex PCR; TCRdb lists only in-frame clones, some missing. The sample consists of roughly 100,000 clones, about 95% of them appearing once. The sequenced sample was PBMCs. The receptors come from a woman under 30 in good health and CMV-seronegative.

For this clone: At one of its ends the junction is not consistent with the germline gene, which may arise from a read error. Here the CDR3 reads CASRLGGTSGRYEQYF. CDR3 in DNA: TGCGCCAGCAGGTTGGGTGGGACTAGCGGGAGGTACGAGCAGTACTTC. The chain employs TRBV5-1 and TRBJ2-7, with TRBD2 identical over 15 bases. This CDR3 spans 16 amino acids. Germline values: CDR1 SGHRS, CDR2 YFSETQ.

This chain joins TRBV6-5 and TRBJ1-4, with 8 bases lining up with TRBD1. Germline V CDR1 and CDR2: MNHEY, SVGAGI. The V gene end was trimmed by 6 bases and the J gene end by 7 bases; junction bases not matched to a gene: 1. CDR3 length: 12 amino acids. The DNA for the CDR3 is TGTGCCAGCAGGGACAGGGTTGAAAAACTGTTTTTT. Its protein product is CASRDRVEKLFF.

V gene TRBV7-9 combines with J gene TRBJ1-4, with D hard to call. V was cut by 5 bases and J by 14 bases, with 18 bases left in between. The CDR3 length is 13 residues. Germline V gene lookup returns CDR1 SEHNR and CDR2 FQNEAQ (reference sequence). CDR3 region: CASSHSGAGGLFF. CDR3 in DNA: TGTGCCAGCAGCCATTCGGGCGCAGGAGGTCTGTTTTTT.

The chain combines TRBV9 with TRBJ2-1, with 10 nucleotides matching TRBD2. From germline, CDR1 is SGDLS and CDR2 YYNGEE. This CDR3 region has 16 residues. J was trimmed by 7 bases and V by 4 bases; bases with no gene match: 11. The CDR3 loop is CASSLKGLARGNEQFF. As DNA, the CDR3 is TGTGCCAGCAGCTTAAAGGGACTAGCGAGAGGAAATGAGCAGTTCTTC.

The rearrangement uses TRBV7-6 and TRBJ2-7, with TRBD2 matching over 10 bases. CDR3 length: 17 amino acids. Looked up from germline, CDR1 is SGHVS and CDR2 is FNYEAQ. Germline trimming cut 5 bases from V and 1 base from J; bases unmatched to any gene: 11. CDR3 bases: TGTGCCAGCAGCCCGCGACTAGCGGGCCTAATGTCCTACGAGCAGTACTTC. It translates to CASSPRLAGLMSYEQYF.

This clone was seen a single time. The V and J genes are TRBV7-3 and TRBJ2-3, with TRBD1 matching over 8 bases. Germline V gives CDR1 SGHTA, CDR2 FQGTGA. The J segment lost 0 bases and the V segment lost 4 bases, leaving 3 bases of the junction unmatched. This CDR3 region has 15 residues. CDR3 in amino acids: CASSSGQGSTDTQYF. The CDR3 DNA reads TGTGCCAGCAGCTCCGGACAGGGAAGCACAGATACGCAGTATTTT.

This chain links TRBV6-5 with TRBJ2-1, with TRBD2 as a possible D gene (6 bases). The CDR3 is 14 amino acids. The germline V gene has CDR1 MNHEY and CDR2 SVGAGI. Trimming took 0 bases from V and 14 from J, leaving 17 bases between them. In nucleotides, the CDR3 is TGTGCCAGCAGTTACTCGAAAAGTGGCGGGACCGAGTTCTTC. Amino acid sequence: CASSYSKSGGTEFF.

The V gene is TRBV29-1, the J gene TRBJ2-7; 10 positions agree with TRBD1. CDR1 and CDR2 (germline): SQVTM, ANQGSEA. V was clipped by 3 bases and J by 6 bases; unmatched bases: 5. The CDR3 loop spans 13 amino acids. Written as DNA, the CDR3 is TGCAGCGTTGAGAGGGACAGGGGCTTCGAGCAGTACTTC. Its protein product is CSVERDRGFEQYF.

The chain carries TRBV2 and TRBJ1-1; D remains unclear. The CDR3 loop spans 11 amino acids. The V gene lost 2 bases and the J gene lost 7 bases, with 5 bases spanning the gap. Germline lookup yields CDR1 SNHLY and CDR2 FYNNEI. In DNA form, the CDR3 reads TGTGCCAGCAGTGAACCTGTTGAAGCTTTCTTT. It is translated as CASSEPVEAFF.

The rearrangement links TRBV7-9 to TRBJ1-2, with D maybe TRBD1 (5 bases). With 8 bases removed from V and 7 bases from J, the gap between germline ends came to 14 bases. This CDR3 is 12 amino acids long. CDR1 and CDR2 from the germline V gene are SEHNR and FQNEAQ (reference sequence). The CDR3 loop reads CASLGTVGGYTF. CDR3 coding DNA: TGTGCCAGCTTGGGGACTGTGGGTGGCTACACCTTC. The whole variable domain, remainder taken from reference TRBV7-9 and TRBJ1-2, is DTGVSQNPRHKITKRGQNVTFRCDPISEHNRLYWYRQTLGQGPEFLTYFQNEAQLEKSRLLSDRFSAERPKGSFSTLEIQRTEQGDSAMYLCASLGTVGGYTFGSGTRLTVV.